This T cell receptor beta chain was sequenced for a study of cytomegalovirus exposure and HLA in healthy donors. In the case of this clone: Its target is not known.

General study findings and limits: Most of the TCR beta V segments (in an earlier analysis) were productive either about 87% or about 30% of the time. CMV serostatus stood as the only immune exposure information on hand.

PCR employed 60 Vbeta and 13 Jbeta primers. Sequenced by immunoSEQ multiplex PCR; TCRdb stores in-frame clones only, minus some. The table records tens of thousands of clones, about 66% of them present only once. Germline V CDR1 and CDR2: SNHLY, FYNNEI. The J segment lost 10 bases and the V segment lost 4 bases, leaving 1 base of the junction unmatched. The CDR3 extends over 14 amino acids. Sequencing used PBMCs. The V call is TRBV2, the J call TRBJ2-1; 16 positions match TRBD2. The receptor's source is a man in his sixties in good health and CMV-seropositive. The CDR3: CASSGGLAGGEQFF. CDR3 DNA sequence: TGTGCCAGCAGTGGGGGACTAGCGGGGGGGGAGCAGTTCTTC. Variable domain in full (rest from reference TRBV2 and TRBJ2-1): EPEVTQTPSHQVTQMGQEVILRCVPISNHLYFYWYRQILGQKVEFLVSFYNNEISEKSEIFDDQFSVERPDGSNFTLKIRSTKLEDSAMYFCASSGGLAGGEQFFGPGTRLTVL.